In its sample, the clone carrying this T cell receptor beta chain was seen many times. Trimming removed 1 base from V and 1 base from J, with 13 bases in between. The CDR3 length is 16 residues. The sequenced template was RNA, covering the TCR beta CDR3 region. RT-PCR with HTBI primers came first, then second-round multiplex PCR. One entry per CDR3 protein, called by TCRdb with MiXCR from the multiplex PCR reads. The table has 500,000 to 700,000 distinct CDR3 sequences, 22% seen once. This specimen comes from a study of Graves' ophthalmopathy and Graves' hyperthyroidism. The sample taken for sequencing was peripheral blood. The clonotype was recovered from a woman under 30 with stable Graves' hyperthyroidism. Some clones in this sample may be carry-over from other donors' samples. This chain links TRBV12-3 or TRBV12-4 with TRBJ1-1, with a possible D match to TRBD1 (6 bases). For the CDR3, the DNA is TGTGCCAGCAGTTTAGGCCCGGGGGGCGCGAACACTGAAGCTTTCTTT. Amino acids: CASSLGPGGANTEAFF.